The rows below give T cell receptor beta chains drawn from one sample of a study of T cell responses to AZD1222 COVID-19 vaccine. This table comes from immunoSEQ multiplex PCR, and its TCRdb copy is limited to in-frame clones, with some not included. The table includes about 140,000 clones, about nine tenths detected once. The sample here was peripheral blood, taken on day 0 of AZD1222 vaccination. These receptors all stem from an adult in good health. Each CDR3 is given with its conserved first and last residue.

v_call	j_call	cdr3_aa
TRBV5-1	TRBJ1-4	CASTPGSTTNEKLFF
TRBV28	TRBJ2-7	CASSASGVSYEQYF
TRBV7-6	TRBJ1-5	CASSPSSNQPQHF
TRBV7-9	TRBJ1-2	CASSPLDVMGGYTF
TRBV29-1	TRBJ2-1	CSGKTSGPYNEQFF
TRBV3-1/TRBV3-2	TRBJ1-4	CASGPGSFNEKLFF
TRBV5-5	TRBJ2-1	CASSLGIAGRNEQFF
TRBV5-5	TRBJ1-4	CASSLEGGGDEKLFF
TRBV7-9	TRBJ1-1	CASSITGLNTEAFF
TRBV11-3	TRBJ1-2	CASSLDRQTANYGYTF
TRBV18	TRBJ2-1	CASSPLHGEDEQFF
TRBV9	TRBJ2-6	CASSVVGGSGANVLTF
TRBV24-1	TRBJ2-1	CATGRGNEQFF
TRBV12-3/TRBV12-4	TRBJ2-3	CASSLNPTDTQYF
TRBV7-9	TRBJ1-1	CASSLVWTNTEAFF
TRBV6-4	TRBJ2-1	CASSDSAGSYNEQFF
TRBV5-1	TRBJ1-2	CASSQDREDYGYTF
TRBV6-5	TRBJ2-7	CASSYSGGGYEQYF
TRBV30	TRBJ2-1	CAWSPGQGVPNEQFF
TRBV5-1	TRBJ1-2	CASSWPQGQMNYGYTF
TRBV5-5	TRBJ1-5	CASSLGGHSNQPQHF
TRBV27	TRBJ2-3	CASSYQVPSTDTQYF
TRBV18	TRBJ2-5	CASSPQRGQETQYF
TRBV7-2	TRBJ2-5	CASSFRRFQETQYF
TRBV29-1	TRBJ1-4	CSVETTNEKLFF
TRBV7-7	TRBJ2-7	CASSQGGSGTDEQYF
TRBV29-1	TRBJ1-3	CSVTRQGANTIYF
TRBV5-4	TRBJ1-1	CASSYGQGEAFF
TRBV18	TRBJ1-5	CASSPQGGSNQPQHF
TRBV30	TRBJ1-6	CAWSVTGANSPLHF
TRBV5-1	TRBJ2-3	CASSSLSTTDTQYF
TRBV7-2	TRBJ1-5	CASSSHPGTVGNQPQHF
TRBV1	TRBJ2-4	CTSSQDREGGAKNIQYF
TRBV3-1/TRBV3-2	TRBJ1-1	CASSRGSGTEAFF